The clone carrying this T cell receptor (beta chain) was counted between two and nine times. Its target is unknown. TCRdb itself ran the 5' RACE reads through MiXCR, one entry per CDR3 protein. The sample yields about 340,000 distinct CDR3 sequences, 20% to 25% seen once. This sample is part of a study of T-cell memory formation after mild COVID-19. Whole-study findings and limits: Cross-reactive memory apparently joined, as some responding clones appeared in pre-infection memory. Confirmation was lacking for SARS-CoV-2 specificity of second-wave clones that peaked on day 37.

V lost 4 bases to trimming and J lost 4 bases, with 19 bases between them. CDR1 is LGHDT, CDR2 YNNKEL, per germline (reference sequence). CDR3 length equals 16 residues. The V gene is TRBV3-1, the J gene TRBJ2-5; perhaps TRBD1 as D (6 bases). Material: PBMCs or a T cell subset sorted from them (not recorded which). The origin of this receptor is a man younger than 30 who had mild COVID-19 (a few samples of this study predate the infection). Cell type and time point are not known. The CDR3 spells CASSPRTAATGETQYF. The CDR3 coding sequence is TGTGCCAGCAGCCCCAGGACAGCGGCGACAGGAGAGACCCAGTACTTC.